This T cell receptor (beta chain) was identified during a study of regulatory T cells in long-lasting Graves disease. Study-wide context: For under 3 months, newly diagnosed Graves' patients had been taking antithyroid drugs.

Noted time point: newly diagnosed GD, antithyroid drugs for less than 3 months. TCR sequences were obtained from RNA taken from PBMCs. Staff drew around 8.6 milliliters of peripheral blood into EDTA tubes. This clonotype was observed at least ten times. No antigen is known for it. Trimming pared 11 bases from V and 7 bases from J, leaving 17 bases between. The CDR3 loop spans 12 amino acids. In building TCR beta libraries, iRepertoire HTBI primers were used together with Arm-PCR of CDR3 regions. TCRdb ran MiXCR on the multiplex PCR reads and lists one entry per CDR3 protein. The profile covers hundreds of thousands of distinct CDR3 sequences, with about a sixth appearing a single time and roughly 20% taken by the ten largest. Findings and limits, study-wide: Persistent disease favored TRBV28, TRBJ1-2 and TRBJ2-5.

This sequence was found in a female donor with Graves disease. The sample here was peripheral blood mononuclear cells (PBMCs), taken at new diagnosis, from a patient treated with antithyroid drugs. The rearrangement links TRBV12-3 or TRBV12-4 to TRBJ1-1; D gene unclear. In DNA form, the CDR3 reads TGTGCCGCCCGAAGTCGGGGTATTGAAGCTTTCTTT. Protein sequence: CAARSRGIEAFF.